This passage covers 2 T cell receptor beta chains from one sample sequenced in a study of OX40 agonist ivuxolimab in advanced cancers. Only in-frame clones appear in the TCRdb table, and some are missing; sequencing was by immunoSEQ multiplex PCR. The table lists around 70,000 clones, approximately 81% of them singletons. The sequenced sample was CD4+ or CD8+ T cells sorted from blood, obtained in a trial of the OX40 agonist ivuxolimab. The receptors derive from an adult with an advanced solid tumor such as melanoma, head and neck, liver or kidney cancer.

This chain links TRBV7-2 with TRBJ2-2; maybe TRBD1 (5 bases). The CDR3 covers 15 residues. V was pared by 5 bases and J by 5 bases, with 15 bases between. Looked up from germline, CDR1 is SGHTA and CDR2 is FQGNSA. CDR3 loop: CASSHPTQGTGELFF. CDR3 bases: TGTGCCAGCAGCCATCCTACCCAGGGAACCGGGGAGCTGTTTTTT.

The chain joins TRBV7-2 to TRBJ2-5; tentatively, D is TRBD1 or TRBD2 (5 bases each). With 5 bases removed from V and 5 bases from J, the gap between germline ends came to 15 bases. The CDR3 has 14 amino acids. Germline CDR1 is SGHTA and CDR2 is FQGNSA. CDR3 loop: CASSRDSWEETQYF. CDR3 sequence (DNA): TGTGCCAGCAGCCGTGACAGTTGGGAGGAGACCCAGTACTTC.